The clone carrying this T cell receptor delta chain came up a few times. The antigen is not known. The mismatch at residue 21 between this DNA's translation and the TCRdb protein of a much larger clone likely reflects a read error; the protein shown is translated from the DNA. The sample originates from a study of γδ T cells in repeated Plasmodium falciparum infection. Broader study findings: Repeated controlled infections reportedly drove waves of new clonotype selection in Vdelta2-negative, mostly Vdelta1+, gammadelta repertoires.

The CDR3 is made up of 25 amino acids. CDR1 and CDR2 from the germline V gene are TSWWSYY and QGS. TCRdb used CATT to re-call clones from the multiplex PCR reads. This sample has approximately 53,000 delta-chain clones; around 1.8% occur once, and the top ten carry approximately 15%. Gammadelta T cells were flow-sorted from PBMC into Vgamma9/Vdelta2+ and Vdelta2-negative populations for bulk analysis. This clonotype originated in a pool of human donors (malaria-infected and uninfected, not separated). The V gene call reads TRDV1; no J gene was called; the D call TRDD3 from the table was never checked on the DNA. Sequencing was carried out using gamma-delta T cells from blood. The CDR3 nucleotides read TGTGCTCTTGGGGAACAAAGTATCAGGTACCCCATTGTGGGGGATACGTTCAGGTACACCAATAAACTCACCTTT. The encoded protein is CALGEQSIRYPIVGDTFRYTNKLTF.